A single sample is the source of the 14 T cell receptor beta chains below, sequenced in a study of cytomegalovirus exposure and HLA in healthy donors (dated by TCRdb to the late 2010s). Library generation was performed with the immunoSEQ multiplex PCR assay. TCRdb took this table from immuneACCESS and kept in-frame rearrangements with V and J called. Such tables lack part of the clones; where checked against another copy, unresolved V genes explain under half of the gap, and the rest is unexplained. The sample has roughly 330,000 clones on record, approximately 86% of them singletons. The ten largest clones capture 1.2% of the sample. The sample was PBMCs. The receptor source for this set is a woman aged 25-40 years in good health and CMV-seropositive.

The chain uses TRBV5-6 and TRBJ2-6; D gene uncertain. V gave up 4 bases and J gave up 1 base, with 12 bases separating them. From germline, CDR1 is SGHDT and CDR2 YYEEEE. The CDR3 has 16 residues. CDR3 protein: CASSPETESGANVLTF. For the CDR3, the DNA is TGTGCCAGCAGCCCAGAAACGGAGTCTGGGGCCAACGTCCTGACTTTC.

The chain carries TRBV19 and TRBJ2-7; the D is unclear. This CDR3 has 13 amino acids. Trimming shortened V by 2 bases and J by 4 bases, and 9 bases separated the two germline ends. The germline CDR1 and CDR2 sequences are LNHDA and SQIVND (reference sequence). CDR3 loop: CASSIRARYEQYF. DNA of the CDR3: TGTGCCAGTAGTATAAGGGCGCGGTACGAGCAGTACTTC.

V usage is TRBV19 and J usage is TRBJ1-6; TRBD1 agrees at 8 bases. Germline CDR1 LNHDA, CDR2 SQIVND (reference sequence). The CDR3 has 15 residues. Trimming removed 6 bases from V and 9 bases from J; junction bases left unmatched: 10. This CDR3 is CASRGLDRVFSPLHF. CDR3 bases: TGTGCCAGTAGGGGCCTGGACAGGGTATTTTCACCCCTCCACTTT.

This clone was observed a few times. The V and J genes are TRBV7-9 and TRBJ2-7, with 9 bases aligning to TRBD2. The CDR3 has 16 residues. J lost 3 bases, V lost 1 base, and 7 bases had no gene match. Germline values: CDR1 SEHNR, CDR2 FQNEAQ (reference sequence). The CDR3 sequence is CASSLVAGGLHYEQYF. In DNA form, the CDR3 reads TGTGCCAGCAGCTTAGTTGCGGGGGGGCTACACTACGAGCAGTACTTC.

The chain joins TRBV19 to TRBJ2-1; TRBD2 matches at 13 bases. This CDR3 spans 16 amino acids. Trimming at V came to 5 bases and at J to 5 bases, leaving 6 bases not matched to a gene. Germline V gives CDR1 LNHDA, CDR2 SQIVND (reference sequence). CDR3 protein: CASSAILAGGNNEQFF. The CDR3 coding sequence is TGTGCCAGTAGTGCCATACTAGCGGGAGGGAACAATGAGCAGTTCTTC.

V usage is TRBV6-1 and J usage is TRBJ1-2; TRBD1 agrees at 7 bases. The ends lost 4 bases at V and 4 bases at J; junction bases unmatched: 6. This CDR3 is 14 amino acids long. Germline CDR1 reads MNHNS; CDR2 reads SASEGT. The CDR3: CASSGGQLLYGYTF. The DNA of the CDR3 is TGTGCCAGCAGTGGGGGACAGCTCCTCTATGGCTACACCTTC.

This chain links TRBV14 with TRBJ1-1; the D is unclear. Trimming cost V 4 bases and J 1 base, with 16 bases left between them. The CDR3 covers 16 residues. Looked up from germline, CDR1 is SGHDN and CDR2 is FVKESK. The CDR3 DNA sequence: TGTGCCAGCAGCCGGACTCGGTCACTTTGGAACACTGAAGCTTTCTTT. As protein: CASSRTRSLWNTEAFF.

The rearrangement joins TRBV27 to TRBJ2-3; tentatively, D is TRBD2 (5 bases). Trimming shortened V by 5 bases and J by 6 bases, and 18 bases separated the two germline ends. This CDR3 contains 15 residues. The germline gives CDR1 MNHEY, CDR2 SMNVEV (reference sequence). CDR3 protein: CASSPYLLARDTQYF. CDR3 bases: TGTGCCAGCAGTCCCTACCTCCTAGCAAGGGATACGCAGTATTTT.

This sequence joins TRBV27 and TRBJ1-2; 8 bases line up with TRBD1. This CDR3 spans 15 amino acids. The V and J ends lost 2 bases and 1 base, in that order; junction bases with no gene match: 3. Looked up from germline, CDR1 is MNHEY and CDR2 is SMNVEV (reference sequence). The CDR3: CASSLGTGGNYGYTF. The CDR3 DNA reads TGTGCCAGCAGTTTAGGCACAGGGGGTAACTATGGCTACACCTTC.

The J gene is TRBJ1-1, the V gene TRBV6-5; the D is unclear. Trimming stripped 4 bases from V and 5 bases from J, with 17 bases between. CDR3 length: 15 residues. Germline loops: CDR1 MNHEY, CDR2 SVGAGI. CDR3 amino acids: CASSLSNAGRTEAFF. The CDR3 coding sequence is TGTGCCAGCAGTTTGTCAAACGCGGGGAGGACTGAAGCTTTCTTT.

The CDR3 is CASHPWGQSNEKLFF. The CDR3 region has the DNA TGTGCCAGCCACCCGTGGGGGCAGAGTAATGAAAAACTGTTTTTT. The J gene is TRBJ1-4, the V gene TRBV6-6; tentative D call: TRBD1 (6 bases). The V end lost 8 bases, the J end lost 4 bases, and 17 bases lay between the germline ends. Germline V gives CDR1 MNHNY, CDR2 SVGAGI (reference sequence). This CDR3 is built from 15 residues.

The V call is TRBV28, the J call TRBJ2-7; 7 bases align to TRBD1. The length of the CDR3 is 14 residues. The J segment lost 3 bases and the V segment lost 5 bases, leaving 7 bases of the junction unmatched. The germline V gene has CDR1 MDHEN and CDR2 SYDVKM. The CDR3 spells CASSEGQAYYEQYF. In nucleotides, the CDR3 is TGTGCCAGCAGTGAAGGACAGGCCTACTACGAGCAGTACTTC. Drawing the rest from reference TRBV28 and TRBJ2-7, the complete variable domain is DVKVTQSSRYLVKRTGEKVFLECVQDMDHENMFWYRQDPGLGLRLIYFSYDVKMKEKGDIPEGYSVSREKKERFSLILESASTNQTSMYLCASSEGQAYYEQYFGPGTRLTVT.

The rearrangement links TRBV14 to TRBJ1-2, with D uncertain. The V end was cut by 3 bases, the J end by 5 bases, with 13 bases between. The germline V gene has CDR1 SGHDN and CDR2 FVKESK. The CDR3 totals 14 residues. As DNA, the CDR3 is TGTGCCAGCAGCCAGGTTTCGGGCGGTTATGGCTACACCTTC. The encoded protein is CASSQVSGGYGYTF.

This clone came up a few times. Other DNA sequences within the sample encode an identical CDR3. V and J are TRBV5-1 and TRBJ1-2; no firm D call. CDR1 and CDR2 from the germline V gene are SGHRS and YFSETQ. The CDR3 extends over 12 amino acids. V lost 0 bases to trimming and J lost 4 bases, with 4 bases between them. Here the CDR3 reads CASSLVGYGYTF. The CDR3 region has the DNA TGCGCCAGCAGCTTGGTTGGCTATGGCTACACCTTC.